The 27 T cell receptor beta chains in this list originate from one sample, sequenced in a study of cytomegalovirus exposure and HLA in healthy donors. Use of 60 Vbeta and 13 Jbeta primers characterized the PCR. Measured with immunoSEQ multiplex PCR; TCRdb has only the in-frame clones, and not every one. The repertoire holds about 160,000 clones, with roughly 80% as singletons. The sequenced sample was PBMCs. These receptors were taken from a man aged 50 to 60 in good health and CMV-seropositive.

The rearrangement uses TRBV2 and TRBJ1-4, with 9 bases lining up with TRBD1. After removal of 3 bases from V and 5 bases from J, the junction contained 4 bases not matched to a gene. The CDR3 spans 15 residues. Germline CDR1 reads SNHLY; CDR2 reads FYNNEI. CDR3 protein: CASSDSGTGNEKLFF. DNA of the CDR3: TGTGCCAGCAGTGATTCGGGGACAGGGAATGAAAAACTGTTTTTT.

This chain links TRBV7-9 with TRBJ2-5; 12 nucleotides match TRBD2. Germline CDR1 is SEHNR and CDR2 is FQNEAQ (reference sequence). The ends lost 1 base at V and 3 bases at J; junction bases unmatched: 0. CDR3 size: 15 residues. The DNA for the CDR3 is TGTGCCAGCAGCTTAGGACTAGCGGGAGAAGAGACCCAGTACTTC. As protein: CASSLGLAGEETQYF. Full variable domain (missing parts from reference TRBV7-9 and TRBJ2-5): DTGVSQNPRHKITKRGQNVTFRCDPISEHNRLYWYRQTLGQGPEFLTYFQNEAQLEKSRLLSDRFSAERPKGSFSTLEIQRTEQGDSAMYLCASSLGLAGEETQYFGPGTRLLVL.

In nucleotides, the CDR3 is TGTGCCAGCAGCTTGGCCACTGACAGGGGACAGACCCAGTACTTC. Its protein is CASSLATDRGQTQYF. V usage is TRBV5-4 and J usage is TRBJ2-5, with 8 bases lining up with TRBD1. The CDR3 length is 15 residues. Germline CDR1 SGHNT, CDR2 YYREEE (reference sequence). V lost 0 bases, J lost 6 bases, and 7 bases stayed unmatched.

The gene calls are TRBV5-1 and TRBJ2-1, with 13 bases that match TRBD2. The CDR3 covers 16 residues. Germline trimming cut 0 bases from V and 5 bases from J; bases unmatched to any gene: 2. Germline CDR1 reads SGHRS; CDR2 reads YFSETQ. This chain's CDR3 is CASSLGGTSGNNEQFF. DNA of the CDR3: TGCGCCAGCAGCTTGGGCGGGACTAGCGGGAACAATGAGCAGTTCTTC.

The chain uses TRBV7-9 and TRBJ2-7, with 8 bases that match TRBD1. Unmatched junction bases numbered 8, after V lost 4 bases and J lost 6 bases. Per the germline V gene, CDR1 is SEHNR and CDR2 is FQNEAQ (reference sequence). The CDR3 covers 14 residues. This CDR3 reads CASSSYRGIGEQYF. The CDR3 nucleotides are TGTGCCAGCAGCTCGTACAGGGGGATCGGCGAGCAGTACTTC.

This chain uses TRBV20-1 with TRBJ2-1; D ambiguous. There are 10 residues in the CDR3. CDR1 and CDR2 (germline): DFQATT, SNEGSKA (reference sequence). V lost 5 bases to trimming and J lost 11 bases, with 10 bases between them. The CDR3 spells CSAVLPQQFF. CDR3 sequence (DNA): TGCAGTGCTGTTCTCCCCCAGCAGTTCTTC.

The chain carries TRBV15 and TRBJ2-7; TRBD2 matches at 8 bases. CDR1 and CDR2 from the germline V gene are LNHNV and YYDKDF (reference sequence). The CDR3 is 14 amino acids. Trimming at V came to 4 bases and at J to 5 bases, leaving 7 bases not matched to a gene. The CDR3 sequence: CATSNREGHDEQYF. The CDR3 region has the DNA TGTGCCACCAGCAACCGGGAGGGCCATGACGAGCAGTACTTC.

CDR3 protein: CASSFLGARSVGYTF. In DNA form, the CDR3 reads TGTGCCAGCAGCTTTTTGGGGGCGCGATCGGTTGGCTACACCTTC. The gene calls are TRBV7-2 and TRBJ1-2, with a weak D call TRBD1 (6 bases). The CDR3 is 15 amino acids. Trimming took off 3 bases at V and 7 bases at J, with 18 bases between the two ends. Germline V gene lookup returns CDR1 SGHTA and CDR2 FQGNSA.

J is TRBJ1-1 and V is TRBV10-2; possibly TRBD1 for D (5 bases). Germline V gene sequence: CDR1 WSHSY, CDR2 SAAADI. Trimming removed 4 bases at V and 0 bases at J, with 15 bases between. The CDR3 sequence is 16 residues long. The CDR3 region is CASSGSGARLNTEAFF. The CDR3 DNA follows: TGCGCCAGCAGTGGGTCTGGGGCACGGTTGAACACTGAAGCTTTCTTT.

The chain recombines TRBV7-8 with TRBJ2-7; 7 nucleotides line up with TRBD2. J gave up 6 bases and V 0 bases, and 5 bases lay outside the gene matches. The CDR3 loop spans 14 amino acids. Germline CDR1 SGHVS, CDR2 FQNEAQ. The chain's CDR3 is CASSLAGGALEQYF. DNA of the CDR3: TGTGCCAGCAGCTTAGCGGGAGGGGCGCTCGAGCAGTACTTC.

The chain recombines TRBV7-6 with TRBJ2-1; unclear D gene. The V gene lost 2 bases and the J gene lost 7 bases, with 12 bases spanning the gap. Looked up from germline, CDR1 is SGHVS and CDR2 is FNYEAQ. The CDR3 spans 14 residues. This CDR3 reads CASSLSPPGNEQFF. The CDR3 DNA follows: TGTGCCAGCAGCTTATCCCCTCCCGGGAATGAGCAGTTCTTC.

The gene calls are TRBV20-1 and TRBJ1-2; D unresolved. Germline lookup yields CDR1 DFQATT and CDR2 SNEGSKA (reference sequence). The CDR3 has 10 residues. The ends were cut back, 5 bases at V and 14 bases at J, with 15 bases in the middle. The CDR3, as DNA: TGCAGTGCTTTCTCCGGCCACGGGACCTTC. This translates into CSAFSGHGTF.

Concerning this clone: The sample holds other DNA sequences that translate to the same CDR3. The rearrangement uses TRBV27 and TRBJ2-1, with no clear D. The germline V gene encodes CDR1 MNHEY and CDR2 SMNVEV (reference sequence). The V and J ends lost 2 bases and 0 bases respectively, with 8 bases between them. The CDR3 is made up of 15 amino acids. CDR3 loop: CASSLVLSSYNEQFF. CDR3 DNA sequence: TGTGCCAGCAGTTTAGTCCTCAGCTCCTACAATGAGCAGTTCTTC.

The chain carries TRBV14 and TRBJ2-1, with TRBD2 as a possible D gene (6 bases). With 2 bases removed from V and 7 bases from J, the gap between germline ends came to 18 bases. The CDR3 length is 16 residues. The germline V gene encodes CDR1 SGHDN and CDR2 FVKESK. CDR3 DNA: TGTGCCAGCAGCCAACAGGGCCGGGAGCGGCGAAATGAGCAGTTCTTC. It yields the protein CASSQQGRERRNEQFF.

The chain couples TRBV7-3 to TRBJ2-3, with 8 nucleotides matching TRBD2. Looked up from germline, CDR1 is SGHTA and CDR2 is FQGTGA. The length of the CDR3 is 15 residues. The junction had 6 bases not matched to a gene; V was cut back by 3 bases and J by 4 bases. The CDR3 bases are TGTGCCAGCAGCTTGGCGGGAGGCCCCGCAGATACGCAGTATTTT. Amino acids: CASSLAGGPADTQYF.

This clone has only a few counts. This CDR3 is CASSPYYEQYF. CDR3 nucleotide sequence: TGTGCCAGCAGTCCTTACTACGAGCAGTACTTC. This chain connects TRBV2 to TRBJ2-7; D unclear. Looked up from germline, CDR1 is SNHLY and CDR2 is FYNNEI. V shed 5 bases and J shed 3 bases, with 5 bases lying between them. This CDR3 contains 11 residues.

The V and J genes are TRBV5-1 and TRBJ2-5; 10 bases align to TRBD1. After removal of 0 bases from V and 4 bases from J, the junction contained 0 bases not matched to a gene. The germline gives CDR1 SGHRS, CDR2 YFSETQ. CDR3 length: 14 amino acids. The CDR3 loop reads CASSLGTGGETQYF. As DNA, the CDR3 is TGCGCCAGCAGCTTGGGGACAGGGGGAGAGACCCAGTACTTC.

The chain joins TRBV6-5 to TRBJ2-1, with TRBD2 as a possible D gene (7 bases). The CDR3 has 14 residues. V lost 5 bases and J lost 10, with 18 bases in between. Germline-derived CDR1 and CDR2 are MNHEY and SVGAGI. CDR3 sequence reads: CASSRDWGGLEQFF. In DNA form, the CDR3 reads TGTGCCAGCAGTCGCGATTGGGGGGGGCTCGAGCAGTTCTTC.

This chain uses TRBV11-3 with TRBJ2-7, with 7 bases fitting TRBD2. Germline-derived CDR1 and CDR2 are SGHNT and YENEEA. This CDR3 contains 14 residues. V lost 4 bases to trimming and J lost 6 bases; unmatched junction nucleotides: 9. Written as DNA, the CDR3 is TGTGCCAGCAGCTCCAGCGGAGCGGGATCCGAGCAGTACTTC. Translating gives CASSSSGAGSEQYF.

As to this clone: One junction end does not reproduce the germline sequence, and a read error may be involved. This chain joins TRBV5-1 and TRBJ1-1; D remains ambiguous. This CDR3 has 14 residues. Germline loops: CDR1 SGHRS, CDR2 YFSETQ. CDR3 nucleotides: TGCGCCAACAGCTTGGCCGGGGTAAACACTGAAGCTTTCTTT. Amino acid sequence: CANSLAGVNTEAFF.

The CDR3 sequence is CASGPGTHTDTQYF. CDR3 nucleotides: TGTGCCAGCGGACCCGGGACTCATACAGATACGCAGTATTTT. V is TRBV18 and J is TRBJ2-3, with D maybe TRBD2 (6 bases). The CDR3 spans 14 residues. Between the trimmed V and J ends, which lost 8 bases and 3 bases, there was a span of 15 bases. Germline V CDR1 and CDR2: KGHSH, LQKENI.

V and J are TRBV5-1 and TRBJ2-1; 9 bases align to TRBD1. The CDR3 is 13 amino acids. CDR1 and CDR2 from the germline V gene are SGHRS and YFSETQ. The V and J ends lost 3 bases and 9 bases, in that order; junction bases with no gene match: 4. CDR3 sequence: CASSSTDRGEQFF. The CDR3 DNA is TGCGCCAGCAGCTCAACGGACAGGGGTGAGCAGTTCTTC.

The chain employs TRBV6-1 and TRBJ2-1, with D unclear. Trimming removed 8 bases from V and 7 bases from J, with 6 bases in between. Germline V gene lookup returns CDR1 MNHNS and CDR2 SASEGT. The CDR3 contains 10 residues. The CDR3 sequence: CASADNEQFF. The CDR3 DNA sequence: TGTGCCAGCGCGGATAATGAGCAGTTCTTC.

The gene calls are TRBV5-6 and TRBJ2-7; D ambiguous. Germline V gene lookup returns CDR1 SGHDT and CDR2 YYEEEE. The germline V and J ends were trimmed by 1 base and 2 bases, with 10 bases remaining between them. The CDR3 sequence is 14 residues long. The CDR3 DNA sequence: TGTGCCAGCAGCTTGCCCCACAACACCTACGAGCAGTACTTC. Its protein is CASSLPHNTYEQYF.

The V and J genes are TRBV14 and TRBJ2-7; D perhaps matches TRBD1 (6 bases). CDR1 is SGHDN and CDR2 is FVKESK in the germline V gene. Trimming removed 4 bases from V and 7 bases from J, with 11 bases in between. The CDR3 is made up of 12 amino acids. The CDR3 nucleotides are TGTGCCAGCAGCCCTACCACAGGGGAGCAGTACTTC. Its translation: CASSPTTGEQYF.

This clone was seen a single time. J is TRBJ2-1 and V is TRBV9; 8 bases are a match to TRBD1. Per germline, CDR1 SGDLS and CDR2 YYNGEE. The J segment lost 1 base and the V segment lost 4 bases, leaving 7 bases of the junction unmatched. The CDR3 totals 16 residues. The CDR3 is CASSPRGQGSYNEQFF. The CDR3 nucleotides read TGTGCCAGCAGCCCGCGCGGACAGGGATCCTACAATGAGCAGTTCTTC.

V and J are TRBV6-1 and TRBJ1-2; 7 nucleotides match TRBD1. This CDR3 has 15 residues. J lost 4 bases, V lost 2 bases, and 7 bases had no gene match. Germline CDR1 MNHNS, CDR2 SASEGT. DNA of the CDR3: TGTGCCAGCAGTGAAAGGTCGGGGACAGCCTATGGCTACACCTTC. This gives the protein CASSERSGTAYGYTF.